The 19 T cell receptor beta chains reported below all come from one sample, sequenced in a study of T cells in Graves' hyperthyroidism and ophthalmopathy. RNA transcripts provided the source from which TCR beta CDR3 regions were amplified. The HTBI set primed first-round TCR CDR3 RT-PCR. Via MiXCR, TCRdb re-called the multiplex PCR reads, giving one row per CDR3 protein. The sample consists of around 620,000 distinct CDR3 sequences, around 16% of them appearing once. Material: blood. The receptors come from a woman aged 25-40 years with Graves' hyperthyroidism.

The chain joins TRBV19 to TRBJ2-7, with TRBD1 identical over 10 bases. The CDR3 covers 14 residues. CDR1 LNHDA and CDR2 SQIVND come from the germline V gene (reference sequence). V trimming: 4 bases; J trimming: 6 bases; junction bases outside the gene matches: 6. The DNA for the CDR3 is TGTGCCAGTAGTAGGTCGACAGGGGGCTGCGAGCAGTACTTC. As protein: CASSRSTGGCEQYF.

This clonotype was seen at least ten times. The V and J genes are TRBV2 and TRBJ2-7; tentatively, D is TRBD2 (6 bases). Per the germline V gene, CDR1 is SNHLY and CDR2 is FYNNEI. Deletions cut 6 bases from V and 0 bases from J, with 15 bases between. There are 15 residues in the CDR3. The CDR3 coding sequence is TGTGCCAGCAGCGCCGCGCAGGGACTCTCCTACGAGCAGTACTTC. This codes for CASSAAQGLSYEQYF. The variable domain in full, completed from reference TRBV2 and TRBJ2-7, reads EPEVTQTPSHQVTQMGQEVILRCVPISNHLYFYWYRQILGQKVEFLVSFYNNEISEKSEIFDDQFSVERPDGSNFTLKIRSTKLEDSAMYFCASSAAQGLSYEQYFGPGTRLTVT.

This clonotype has a count of ten or more. The CDR3, as DNA: TGTGCCAGTACCCTAACTAGCGTGGAGACCCAGTACTTC. Amino acid sequence: CASTLTSVETQYF. J is TRBJ2-5 and V is TRBV19; 7 bases are a match to TRBD2. This CDR3 comprises 13 residues. Germline V gene data show CDR1 as LNHDA and CDR2 as SQIVND (reference sequence). V shed 7 bases and J 5 bases; nucleotides not matched to a gene: 7.

This clonotype has a count of ten or more. The chain combines TRBV11-2 with TRBJ2-1; no definite D call. The CDR3 is 16 residues long. With 1 base removed from V and 5 bases from J, the gap between germline ends came to 15 bases. Germline V gene data show CDR1 as SGHAT and CDR2 as FQNNGV. The CDR3 spells CASSLVRLGRNNEQFF. The DNA of the CDR3 is TGTGCCAGCAGCTTAGTCCGATTAGGTAGGAACAATGAGCAGTTCTTC.

This clonotype was recorded once. At one of its ends the junction is not consistent with the germline gene, which may arise from a read error. The chain joins TRBV5-1 to TRBJ2-2; TRBD1 might be the D (5 bases). The CDR3 covers 13 residues. Germline V lookup: CDR1 SGHRS, CDR2 YFSETQ. CDR3 protein: CSSSLLRAGELFF. The CDR3 nucleotides are TGCTCCAGCAGCTTGCTCAGGGCCGGGGAGCTGTTTTTT.

This clonotype showed up many times. The chain links TRBV12-3 or TRBV12-4 to TRBJ1-1, with 8 bases aligning to TRBD1. V lost 8 bases to trimming and J lost 7 bases; unmatched junction nucleotides: 6. The CDR3 runs 12 residues. CDR3 residues: CASHGQGGEAFF. The CDR3 DNA sequence: TGTGCCAGCCACGGACAGGGAGGTGAAGCTTTCTTT.

This clonotype was counted many times. CDR3 region: CASSDQPSQGLSTF. CDR3 sequence (DNA): TGTGCCAGCAGTGATCAGCCATCCCAGGGTTTGTCCACCTTC. The gene calls are TRBV2 and TRBJ1-2; weak D call: TRBD1 (5 bases). Trimming removed 3 bases from V and 13 bases from J, with 21 bases in between. Germline V lookup: CDR1 SNHLY, CDR2 FYNNEI. The CDR3 is 14 residues long.

This clonotype was counted many times. V usage is TRBV11-3 and J usage is TRBJ2-1; D possibly matches TRBD1 or TRBD2 (5 bases each). V lost 5 bases and J 6 bases, leaving 20 bases between the germline ends. The CDR3 runs 16 residues. Germline CDR1 and CDR2: SGHNT and YENEEA. The CDR3 nucleotides are TGTGCCAGCAGCCCGGGGCGGGCAGGCCTTACCAATGAGCAGTTCTTC. Translation: CASSPGRAGLTNEQFF.

This clonotype was observed a few times. The rearrangement joins TRBV2 to TRBJ2-1, with 9 bases that match TRBD2. The CDR3 length is 15 residues. V was pared by 6 bases and J by 2 bases, with 5 bases of the junction left unmatched. Germline CDR1 reads SNHLY; CDR2 reads FYNNEI. In nucleotides, the CDR3 is TGTGCCAGCAGGGCCAGCGGGGGGCCCTACAATGAGCAGTTCTTC. Residues: CASRASGGPYNEQFF.

The chain has TRBV3-1 and TRBJ1-6, with TRBD1 matching over 11 bases. J lost 5 bases, V lost 4 bases, and 4 bases had no gene match. This CDR3 comprises 16 residues. The germline V gene encodes CDR1 LGHDT and CDR2 YNNKEL (reference sequence). The CDR3 DNA is TGTGCCAGCAGCCTAGGGACAGGGGGAAATAATTCACCCCTCCACTTT. It yields the protein CASSLGTGGNNSPLHF.

Notes on this clonotype: A much larger clone lies a single base off, so this may be a read error. The V gene is TRBV28, the J gene TRBJ1-4; a possible D gene is TRBD1 (6 bases). CDR1 and CDR2 from the germline V gene are MDHEN and SYDVKM. The CDR3 sequence is 15 residues long. The CDR3 nucleotides are TGTGACAGCAGTCCTAGCGGGGGGCGCCGCGAAAAACTGTTTTTT. It codes for CDSSPSGGRREKLFF.

This clonotype was observed many times. V gene TRBV18 combines with J gene TRBJ2-7; D possibly corresponds to TRBD1 (6 bases). Germline CDR1 KGHSH, CDR2 LQKENI. The V gene lost 5 bases and the J gene lost 2 bases, with 13 bases spanning the gap. This CDR3 is built from 14 residues. CDR3 sequence reads: CASSSRQGTYEQYF. The CDR3, as DNA: TGTGCCAGCTCATCTAGGCAGGGGACCTACGAGCAGTACTTC.

As regards this clonotype: This may be a read error, as it is one base from a much larger clone. The conserved phenylalanine or tryptophan normally closing the CDR3 is absent here, so this likely arose from a read error. The rearrangement links TRBV7-3 to TRBJ2-5; the D gene is possibly TRBD1 (5 bases). Trimming took off 6 bases at V and 3 bases at J, with 11 bases between the two ends. Germline lookup yields CDR1 SGHTA and CDR2 FQGTGA. The CDR3 loop spans 13 amino acids. The CDR3 region has the DNA TGTGCCAGCAGTGAAAACAGGAAAGAGACCCAGTACCTC. This codes for CASSENRKETQYL.

This clonotype was seen repeatedly, ten times or more. The chain links TRBV20-1 to TRBJ2-1, with 12 positions matching TRBD2. The V gene's germline CDR1 is DFQATT and CDR2 SNEGSKA (reference sequence). Trimming cost V 0 bases and J 7 bases; bases outside gene matches: 7. This CDR3 comprises 16 residues. The DNA for the CDR3 is TGCAGTGCTAGAGATAGGGGAACTAGCGGGAGGAATGAGCAGTTCTTC. Protein product: CSARDRGTSGRNEQFF.

This sequence joins TRBV28 and TRBJ2-7; 9 bases line up with TRBD1. J was trimmed by 5 bases and V by 4 bases; bases with no gene match: 9. The CDR3 has 15 amino acids. Per the germline V gene, CDR1 is MDHEN and CDR2 is SYDVKM. The CDR3 coding sequence is TGTGCCAGCAGTTACCGGGACAGGGAAATCAACGAGCAGTACTTC. It encodes CASSYRDREINEQYF.

This clonotype occurred many times. This chain joins TRBV12-3 or TRBV12-4 and TRBJ2-3; TRBD2 is a possible D gene (6 bases). The CDR3 is 13 residues long. Trimming removed 8 bases from V and 6 bases from J, with 15 bases in between. CDR3 protein: CASSGVRKDTQYF. DNA for the CDR3: TGTGCCAGCTCGGGAGTTAGGAAGGATACGCAGTATTTT.

The rearrangement links TRBV4-1 to TRBJ1-1; weak D call: TRBD1 (5 bases). CDR1 MGHRA and CDR2 YSYEKL come from the germline V gene. The CDR3 covers 17 residues. Trimming took 1 base from V and 0 from J, leaving 15 bases between them. The CDR3 sequence: CASSQGRDLTMNTEAFF. DNA for the CDR3: TGCGCCAGCAGCCAAGGCCGGGACCTCACCATGAACACTGAAGCTTTCTTT.

This clonotype has ten or more counts. This chain connects TRBV2 to TRBJ1-5, with 9 positions matching TRBD1. Germline lookup yields CDR1 SNHLY and CDR2 FYNNEI. The CDR3 consists of 14 residues. V was pared by 8 bases and J by 5 bases, with 7 bases of the junction left unmatched. The DNA of the CDR3 is TGTGCCAGCGCGAGGGGACAGGGATATCAGCCCCAGCATTTT. It codes for CASARGQGYQPQHF.

The rearrangement uses TRBV24-1 and TRBJ2-3; no definite D call. V was shortened by 0 bases and J by 2 bases, with 5 bases between the two germline ends. Germline V lookup: CDR1 KGHDR, CDR2 SFDVKD. This CDR3 is 14 amino acids long. CDR3 protein: CATSDLLYTDTQYF. CDR3 in DNA: TGTGCCACCAGTGATTTGCTTTACACAGATACGCAGTATTTT.